This T cell receptor beta chain was documented in a study of Graves' ophthalmopathy and Graves' hyperthyroidism. Study overall: Prior to any treatment, peripheral blood was collected at the time of initial diagnosis.

Uncontrolled infections, pregnancy, lactation or other autoimmune diseases led to patient exclusion. CDR3 size: 14 residues. V shed 4 bases and J shed 3 bases, with 9 bases lying between them. Germline CDR1 MRHNA, CDR2 SNTAGT. In this sample, this clonotype turned up many times. Its specificity is not known. General study findings and limits: Cross-validated, the 13-signature model showed 87.88%/81.08% sensitivity/specificity, and 80%/75% in the test set. Most expanded clonotypes in thyroid above 0.001 frequency also showed up in blood.

Transcripts of RNA were the source for amplifying TCR beta CDR3 regions. RT-PCR in the first round used HTBI primers; a second-round multiplex PCR followed. Via MiXCR, TCRdb re-called the multiplex PCR reads, giving one row per CDR3 protein. In the table there are 340,000 or so distinct CDR3 sequences, roughly 16% of which are singletons. Sequenced sample: peripheral blood. This TCR derives from an adult man with Graves' ophthalmopathy. The chain is built from TRBV6-4 and TRBJ2-2; D gene uncertain. The CDR3 DNA sequence: TGTGCCAGCAGTGCAAGGAAGGACACCGGGGAGCTGTTTTTT. Encoded protein: CASSARKDTGELFF.